This T cell receptor (beta chain) originates from a study of cytomegalovirus exposure and HLA in healthy donors. Whole-study results and caveats: The listing of roughly 160 TCR beta chains classed them as cytomegalovirus-associated. Confirmation was obtained in vitro that a few CMV-associated chains are specific for CMV antigens.

Turning to this clone: Its specificity is not known.

60 Vbeta and 13 Jbeta primers were used in PCR. Data came from immunoSEQ multiplex PCR; TCRdb stores just in-frame clones and leaves some out. The sample shows over 65,000 clones, approximately 82% of them seen only once. The CDR3 is made up of 14 amino acids. Germline CDR1 reads SGHVS; CDR2 reads FQNEAQ. V shed 5 bases, J shed 2 bases, and the junction held 6 bases outside the gene matches. Sequencing was done on a sample of PBMCs. The source of this sequence is a man aged 35 to 55 in good health and CMV-seronegative. The rearrangement joins TRBV7-8 to TRBJ2-7, with 7 bases that match TRBD1. The CDR3 DNA reads TGTGCCAGCAGCGGAACGGGACAGACCTACGAGCAGTACTTC. Protein sequence: CASSGTGQTYEQYF. The full variable domain, its missing parts supplied by reference TRBV7-8 and TRBJ2-7, is GAGVSQSPRYKVAKRGQDVALRCDPISGHVSLFWYQQALGQGPEFLTYFQNEAQLDKSGLPSDRFFAERPEGSVSTLKIQRTQQEDSAVYLCASSGTGQTYEQYFGPGTRLTVT.